This T cell receptor beta chain was obtained from a study of blood T cells in healthy people across ages. Findings and caveats of the study: Both higher diversity and more naive CD4+ cells marked long-lived donors when set against aged donors. Naive and antigen-experienced cells could not be conclusively compared, given unsorted PBMCs.

Trimming removed 2 bases from V and 5 bases from J, with 13 bases in between. This CDR3 has 14 residues. Germline loops: CDR1 MNHEY, CDR2 SMNVEV (reference sequence). Healthy Russian Caucasian donors spanned ages about 6 to 90 years. A second PCR of about 6 to 11 cycles used a sample-barcoded 5' primer and a J-beta primer mix. One entry per CDR3 protein, called by TCRdb with MiXCR from the 5' RACE reads. The sample has over a million distinct CDR3 sequences, 40% to 45% seen once; the top ten hold approximately 4%. Note on this clonotype: Its antigen is not identified.

Sequencing was carried out using blood. The clonotype comes from a young woman in good health. J is TRBJ2-7 and V is TRBV27; D gene ambiguous. The CDR3 sequence is CASSLKYVRHEQYF. As DNA, the CDR3 is TGTGCCAGCAGTTTAAAGTACGTGCGACACGAGCAGTACTTC.